These 2 T cell receptor beta chains originate from one sample sequenced in a study of blood T cell repertoires in COVID-19. Data came from immunoSEQ multiplex PCR; TCRdb stores just in-frame clones and leaves some out. The sample has 200,000 to 300,000 clones, roughly 76% seen once. Input material: peripheral blood. These TCRs come from a woman of 80 years or more with COVID-19, enrolled during active disease.

The chain links TRBV5-1 to TRBJ1-1; possibly TRBD1 for D (5 bases). The CDR3 sequence is 16 residues long. The V end lost 10 bases, the J end lost 6 bases, and 28 bases lay between the germline ends. The germline V gene encodes CDR1 SGHRS and CDR2 YFSETQ. The CDR3 sequence is CARAGGGDLRGAEAFF. The CDR3 nucleotides are TGCGCCCGCGCGGGCGGGGGGGATTTACGTGGAGCTGAAGCTTTCTTT.

The genes are TRBV29-1 and TRBJ2-1; 11 bases match TRBD2. CDR3 length equals 17 residues. Germline loops: CDR1 SQVTM, CDR2 ANQGSEA. V gave up 4 bases and J gave up 0 bases; unmatched junction bases: 8. The CDR3 nucleotides are TGCAGCGTTGTAACTAGCGGGGGACGAAGCTCCTACAATGAGCAGTTCTTC. Translation: CSVVTSGGRSSYNEQFF.